This T cell receptor beta chain emerged from a study of blood T cells in healthy people across ages. In the study overall: Per two T cells, template switching captured roughly one barcoded beta molecule.

A J-beta primer mix and a sample-barcoded 5' primer were used in a second PCR of about 7 to 12 cycles. MiXCR, run by TCRdb on the 5' RACE reads, gives a single entry per CDR3 protein. This table holds nearly 800,000 distinct CDR3 sequences, roughly three fifths found once. V lost 2 bases and J 6 bases, leaving 10 bases between the germline ends. The germline gives CDR1 MNHEY, CDR2 SVGAGI. CDR3 length equals 13 residues. The individuals who served as donors were healthy Caucasians living in Russia, aged about 6 to 100. Sequencing was performed on blood. The gene calls are TRBV6-5 and TRBJ1-2; possibly TRBD1 for D (5 bases). This clonotype originated in a man aged 40-49 years in good health. The CDR3 protein is CASSYLGTDGYTF. The CDR3 region has the DNA TGTGCCAGCAGTTACCTCGGGACGGATGGCTACACCTTC.